This TCR beta chain was recorded in a study of beta chain features in type 1 diabetes. Across the study: Taken together, all samples contributed 90 million to 140 million examined sorted cells. Study-wide results and limits: Overrepresentation of cells with high TCR expression could result from cDNA sequencing. In the patient group, naive, central memory and Treg TCRB repertoires seemed more alike than in the healthy donor group.

Isolated RNA was reverse transcribed in full, so expressed TCRB transcripts were sequenced. Here immunoSEQ multiplex PCR was the method, and the copy in TCRdb shows in-frame clones only, minus some. The repertoire holds some 330,000 clones, with roughly 9.6% as singletons. A heparinised blood draw that averaged around 110 mL was obtained once from each donor. With respect to this clone: Its specificity is not known.

The source is a woman aged 25 to 39 in good health. The sequencing sample was made of naive CD4+ T cells from blood.

In DNA form, the CDR3 reads TGTGCCAGCTCACCATACAGGGGGCACACTGAAGCTTTCTTT. It yields the protein CASSPYRGHTEAFF. This chain links TRBV18 with TRBJ1-1; 9 bases are a match to TRBD1. Germline V gives CDR1 KGHSH, CDR2 LQKENI. The CDR3 is 14 residues long. The V gene end was trimmed by 2 bases and the J gene end by 3 bases; junction bases not matched to a gene: 1.